This T cell receptor (beta chain) was recorded in a study of shared clonotypes between healthy human individuals. Concerning this clone: Its target is not known.

V lost 0 bases and J 1 base, leaving 6 bases between the germline ends. The CDR3 covers 14 residues. CDR1 is MNHEY and CDR2 is SVGAGI in the germline V gene. Study-wide findings and caveats: A few donors showed sharing of roughly 5% of naive CD4 clonotypes.

Every subset had its genomic DNA shared out evenly among several immunoSEQ plates. Data came from immunoSEQ multiplex PCR; TCRdb stores just in-frame clones and leaves some out. This sample has 2 million to 3 million clones, with around 90% found just once. The J gene is TRBJ2-5, the V gene TRBV6-5; D not resolved. What was sequenced was naive CD4+ T cells sorted from blood. Subset described: CD45RA+ positively selected. This clonotype was sampled from a man between 18 and 35 years old in good health. Here the CDR3 DNA reads TGTGCCAGCAGTTACTCCTATTTCCAAGAGACCCAGTACTTC. Its translation: CASSYSYFQETQYF.